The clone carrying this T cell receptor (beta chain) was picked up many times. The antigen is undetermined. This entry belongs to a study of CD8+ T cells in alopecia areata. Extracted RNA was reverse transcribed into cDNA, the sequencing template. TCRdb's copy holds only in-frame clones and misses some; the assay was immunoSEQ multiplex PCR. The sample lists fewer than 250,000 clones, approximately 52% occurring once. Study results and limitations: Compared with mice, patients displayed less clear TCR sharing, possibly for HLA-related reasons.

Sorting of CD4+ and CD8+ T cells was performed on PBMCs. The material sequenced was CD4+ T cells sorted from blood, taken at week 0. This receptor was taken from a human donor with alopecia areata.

The CDR3 nucleotides read TGTGCCAGCAGTAAACGGGGGGGCGATGAAGATACGCAGTATTTT. It is translated as CASSKRGGDEDTQYF. The chain uses TRBV2 and TRBJ2-3; 8 bases fit TRBD2. The ends lost 5 bases at V and 5 bases at J; junction bases unmatched: 9. CDR1 and CDR2 from the germline V gene are SNHLY and FYNNEI. The CDR3 runs 15 residues.